These 16 T cell receptor beta chains were sequenced from one sample in a study of cytomegalovirus exposure and HLA in healthy donors. The repertoire was sequenced with immunoSEQ multiplex PCR; TCRdb's copy has only in-frame clones and lacks some. The sample lists over 45,000 clones; about 92% were seen once. Input material: PBMCs. These receptors all come from a man younger than 30 in good health and CMV-seronegative.

This clone has only one observation. The chain has TRBV25-1 and TRBJ2-1, with TRBD1 matching 7 bases. The CDR3 length is 15 residues. Germline lookup yields CDR1 MGHDK and CDR2 SYGVNS. Trimming cost V 6 bases and J 6 bases; bases outside gene matches: 11. CDR3 sequence reads: CASSGTDRVGNEQFF. Written as DNA, the CDR3 is TGTGCCAGCAGCGGAACAGACAGGGTTGGCAATGAGCAGTTCTTC.

This CDR3 reads CASSPRQGGNEQYF. Written as DNA, the CDR3 is TGTGCCAGCAGCCCAAGACAGGGGGGCAACGAGCAGTACTTC. The chain couples TRBV7-6 to TRBJ2-7; TRBD1 aligns across 9 bases. The CDR3 is made up of 14 amino acids. The germline V gene encodes CDR1 SGHVS and CDR2 FNYEAQ. V lost 5 bases and J lost 5; bases outside the gene matches: 7.

V gene TRBV27 combines with J gene TRBJ2-3; weak D call: TRBD1 (6 bases). The germline V and J ends were trimmed by 4 bases and 4 bases, with 15 bases remaining between them. The CDR3 extends over 15 amino acids. Per germline, CDR1 MNHEY and CDR2 SMNVEV (reference sequence). CDR3 nucleotide sequence: TGTGCCAGCAGTTCCCACCAGACAGGCTCAGATACGCAGTATTTT. This encodes CASSSHQTGSDTQYF.

The rearrangement uses TRBV6-1 and TRBJ1-2, with unresolved D. The CDR3 is 14 residues long. The germline CDR1 and CDR2 sequences are MNHNS and SASEGT. Trimming shortened V by 6 bases and J by 0 bases, and 11 bases separated the two germline ends. The CDR3 loop reads CASRERETNYGYTF. As DNA, the CDR3 is TGTGCCAGCAGGGAGAGGGAGACTAACTATGGCTACACCTTC.

The chain joins TRBV9 to TRBJ2-1; 8 bases fit TRBD2. Germline lookup yields CDR1 SGDLS and CDR2 YYNGEE. The CDR3 covers 16 residues. V shed 0 bases and J 4 bases; nucleotides not matched to a gene: 6. CDR3 sequence (DNA): TGTGCCAGCAGCGTAGAGCAGCGGGAGATTTACAATGAGCAGTTCTTC. Amino acid sequence: CASSVEQREIYNEQFF.

The chain has TRBV28 and TRBJ2-7; no clear D. Trimming shortened V by 3 bases and J by 5 bases, and 8 bases separated the two germline ends. Germline loops: CDR1 MDHEN, CDR2 SYDVKM. The CDR3 spans 12 residues. CDR3 sequence (DNA): TGTGCCAGCAGTTTCTCGCGCAACGAGCAGTACTTC. This codes for CASSFSRNEQYF.

The sample holds a few counts of this clone. This chain uses TRBV6-5 with TRBJ2-7, with a weak D call TRBD1 (5 bases). Germline V CDR1 and CDR2: MNHEY, SVGAGI. This CDR3 is 14 amino acids long. V was shortened by 0 bases and J by 6 bases, with 12 bases between the two germline ends. The CDR3 sequence is CASSYSGDQGEQYF. CDR3 bases: TGTGCCAGCAGTTACTCAGGGGATCAGGGCGAGCAGTACTTC.

This chain links TRBV10-3 with TRBJ2-2; 7 nucleotides agree with TRBD2. CDR1 ENHRY and CDR2 SYGVKD come from the germline V gene. This CDR3 contains 16 residues. V was clipped by 10 bases and J by 4 bases; unmatched bases: 15. CDR3 protein: CATRGGASDFTGELFF. CDR3 sequence (DNA): TGTGCCACTCGGGGAGGGGCGTCGGACTTCACCGGGGAGCTGTTTTTT.

The chain carries TRBV9 and TRBJ2-1, with TRBD2 matching over 9 bases. CDR1 is SGDLS and CDR2 is YYNGEE in the germline V gene. Germline trimming cut 0 bases from V and 2 bases from J; bases unmatched to any gene: 3. This CDR3 has 16 amino acids. CDR3 protein: CASSVDLAGTYNEQFF. The DNA of the CDR3 is TGTGCCAGCAGCGTAGATCTAGCGGGAACCTACAATGAGCAGTTCTTC.

This clone occurred once. The rearrangement uses TRBV4-1 and TRBJ1-2; D might be TRBD1 (6 bases). Between the trimmed V and J ends, which lost 7 bases and 8 bases, there was a span of 20 bases. The CDR3 sequence is 14 residues long. From germline, CDR1 is MGHRA and CDR2 YSYEKL. CDR3 coding DNA: TGCGCCAGCAACTCTAGTCCCAGGGGTTGGGGCTACACCTTC. The encoded protein is CASNSSPRGWGYTF.

The genes are TRBV6-5 and TRBJ2-7; D possibly corresponds to TRBD1 (6 bases). V was clipped by 11 bases and J by 6 bases, with 17 bases between them. The V gene's germline CDR1 is MNHEY and CDR2 SVGAGI. The CDR3 extends over 12 amino acids. The CDR3 sequence: CASFGGSGEQYF. As DNA, the CDR3 is TGTGCCTCCTTTGGGGGCTCTGGCGAGCAGTACTTC.

A few counts support this clone. This chain links TRBV19 with TRBJ2-1; possible D gene TRBD2, 5 bases. V was cut by 3 bases and J by 10 bases, with 13 bases left in between. This CDR3 is 13 amino acids long. Germline V CDR1 and CDR2: LNHDA, SQIVND (reference sequence). The CDR3 nucleotides read TGTGCCAGTAGTATTGAGGGCTACACGGAGCAGTTCTTC. Protein: CASSIEGYTEQFF.

This chain connects TRBV6-6 to TRBJ2-3, with a possible D match to TRBD1 (6 bases). V shed 5 bases and J shed 0 bases, with 15 bases lying between them. Germline CDR1 MNHNY, CDR2 SVGAGI (reference sequence). The CDR3 consists of 16 residues. The CDR3 bases are TGTGCCAGCAGTCCTAATGGGGGCTCGAGCACAGATACGCAGTATTTT. Translating it yields CASSPNGGSSTDTQYF.

The chain carries TRBV7-3 and TRBJ2-3, with 8 bases that match TRBD1. The V gene end was trimmed by 5 bases and the J gene end by 6 bases; junction bases not matched to a gene: 7. This CDR3 contains 14 residues. The germline V gene has CDR1 SGHTA and CDR2 FQGTGA. The CDR3 loop reads CASSQDRGWDTQYF. DNA of the CDR3: TGTGCCAGCAGCCAAGACAGGGGATGGGATACGCAGTATTTT.

The rearrangement joins TRBV6-5 to TRBJ2-2; 10 nucleotides line up with TRBD1. The V segment lost 6 bases and the J segment 6 bases; nucleotides outside the gene matches: 7. The CDR3 loop spans 15 amino acids. Germline V CDR1 and CDR2: MNHEY, SVGAGI. CDR3 sequence: CASRSGTGASGELFF. The CDR3 bases are TGTGCCAGCAGGTCAGGGACAGGGGCTTCCGGGGAGCTGTTTTTT.

The chain is built from TRBV5-1 and TRBJ1-2, with unresolved D. Germline values: CDR1 SGHRS, CDR2 YFSETQ. The CDR3 has 14 amino acids. Trimming cost V 4 bases and J 8 bases, with 18 bases left between them. CDR3 sequence reads: CASSADRLARGYTF. CDR3 bases: TGCGCCAGCAGCGCCGACCGGCTCGCGAGGGGCTACACCTTC.